This T cell receptor beta chain stems from a study of blood T cell repertoires in COVID-19. Method: immunoSEQ multiplex PCR; TCRdb's copy keeps in-frame clones and lacks some. The sample consists of around 380,000 clones, over 75% of them appearing once. Cohort 3 donors counted as recovered after two negative PCRs, clearance, or resolved symptoms. The TCR comes from a man aged 30 to 39 who had recovered from COVID-19. Material for sequencing was PBMCs or T cells enriched from blood (not recorded which).

The CDR3 sequence is CATSRVGRGDHNEQFF. The CDR3 nucleotides read TGTGCCACCAGCCGGGTCGGGCGGGGGGACCACAATGAGCAGTTCTTC. The chain joins TRBV15 to TRBJ2-1; 8 positions agree with TRBD2. V was pared by 5 bases and J by 5 bases, with 11 bases of the junction left unmatched. The CDR3 contains 16 residues. Germline V gene sequence: CDR1 LNHNV, CDR2 YYDKDF (reference sequence).